This T cell receptor (beta chain) was sequenced for a study of regulatory T cells in long-lasting Graves disease. Study observations and caveats: Graves' patients with persistent disease showed TCR diversity lower than patients newly diagnosed. Repertoires from persistent disease leaned toward TRBV28, TRBJ1-2 and TRBJ2-5.

This clonotype appeared many times. Its antigen is still unknown. Per the germline V gene, CDR1 is SGHRS and CDR2 is YFSETQ. V lost 4 bases to trimming and J lost 3 bases, with 10 bases between them. This CDR3 is 13 amino acids long. Time point reported: newly diagnosed GD, antithyroid drugs for less than 3 months. PBMC-derived RNA was used for the TCR library. American Thyroid Association guidelines defined Graves' disease diagnosis. Assembly of TCR beta libraries relied on iRepertoire HTBI primers together with Arm-PCR of CDR3 regions. TCRdb reprocessed the multiplex PCR reads with MiXCR, giving one entry per CDR3 protein. The table has about 430,000 distinct CDR3 sequences, 14% to 15% seen once. These data also formed part of another study, on T cells in Graves' hyperthyroidism and ophthalmopathy.

The J gene is TRBJ1-2, the V gene TRBV5-1, with TRBD1 as a possible D gene (6 bases). The sample here was peripheral blood mononuclear cells (PBMCs), taken at new diagnosis, from a patient treated with antithyroid drugs. The sequence was obtained from a woman aged 40-49 years with Graves disease. CDR3 nucleotide sequence: TGCGCCAGCAGCCCAGGGGAAGACTATGGCTACACCTTC. Residues: CASSPGEDYGYTF.